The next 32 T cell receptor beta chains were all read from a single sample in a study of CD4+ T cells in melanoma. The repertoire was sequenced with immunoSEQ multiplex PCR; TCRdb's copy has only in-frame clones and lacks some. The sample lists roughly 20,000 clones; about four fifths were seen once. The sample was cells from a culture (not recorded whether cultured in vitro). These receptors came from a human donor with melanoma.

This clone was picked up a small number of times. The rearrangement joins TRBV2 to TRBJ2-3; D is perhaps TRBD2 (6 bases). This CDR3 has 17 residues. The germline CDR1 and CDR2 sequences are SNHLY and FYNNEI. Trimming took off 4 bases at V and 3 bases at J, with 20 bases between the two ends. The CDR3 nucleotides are TGTGCCAGCAGTGTCTCGAGGGAGGTGGGGTCGACAGATACGCAGTATTTT. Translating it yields CASSVSREVGSTDTQYF. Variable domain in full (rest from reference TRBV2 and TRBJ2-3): EPEVTQTPSHQVTQMGQEVILRCVPISNHLYFYWYRQILGQKVEFLVSFYNNEISEKSEIFDDQFSVERPDGSNFTLKIRSTKLEDSAMYFCASSVSREVGSTDTQYFGPGTRLTVL.

DNA of the CDR3: TGTGCCAGCACAGAAGCGGCGGGGAGGAATTCACCCCTCCACTTT. Amino acids: CASTEAAGRNSPLHF. The rearrangement links TRBV7-8 to TRBJ1-6; D uncertain. There are 15 residues in the CDR3. V was clipped by 7 bases and J by 7 bases, with 17 bases between them. Germline values: CDR1 SGHVS, CDR2 FQNEAQ.

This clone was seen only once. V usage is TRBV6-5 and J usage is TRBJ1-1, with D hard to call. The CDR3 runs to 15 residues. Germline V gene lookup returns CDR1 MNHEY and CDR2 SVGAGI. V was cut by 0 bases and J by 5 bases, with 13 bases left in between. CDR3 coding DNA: TGTGCCAGCAGTTACTCCCTCAGGCGGGAAACTGAAGCTTTCTTT. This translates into CASSYSLRRETEAFF.

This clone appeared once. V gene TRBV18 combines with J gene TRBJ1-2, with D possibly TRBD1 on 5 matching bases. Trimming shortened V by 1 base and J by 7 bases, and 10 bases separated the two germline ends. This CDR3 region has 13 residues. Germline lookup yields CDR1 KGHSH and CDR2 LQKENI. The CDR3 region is CASSPLAGSGYTF. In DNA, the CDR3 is TGTGCCAGCTCACCACTGGCAGGGAGTGGCTACACCTTC.

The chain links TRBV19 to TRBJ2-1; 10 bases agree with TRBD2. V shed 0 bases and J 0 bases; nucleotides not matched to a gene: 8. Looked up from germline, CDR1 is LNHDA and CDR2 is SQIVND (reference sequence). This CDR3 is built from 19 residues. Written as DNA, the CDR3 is TGTGCCAGTAGTATAGACCAAGGCGAGCGGGGGGGCTCCTACAATGAGCAGTTCTTC. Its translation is CASSIDQGERGGSYNEQFF.

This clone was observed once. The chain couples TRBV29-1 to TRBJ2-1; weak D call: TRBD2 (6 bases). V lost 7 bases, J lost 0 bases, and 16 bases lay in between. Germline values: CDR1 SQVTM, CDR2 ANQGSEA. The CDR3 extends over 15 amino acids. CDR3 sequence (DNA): TGCAGCGCTGCGTCATCCGGGGGCTCCTACAATGAGCAGTTCTTC. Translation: CSAASSGGSYNEQFF.

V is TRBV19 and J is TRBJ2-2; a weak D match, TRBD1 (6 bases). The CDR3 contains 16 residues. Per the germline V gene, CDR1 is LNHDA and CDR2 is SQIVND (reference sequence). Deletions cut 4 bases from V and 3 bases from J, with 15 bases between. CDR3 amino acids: CASSRVQGAYTGELFF. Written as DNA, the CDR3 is TGTGCCAGTAGTAGGGTACAGGGAGCGTACACCGGGGAGCTGTTTTTT.

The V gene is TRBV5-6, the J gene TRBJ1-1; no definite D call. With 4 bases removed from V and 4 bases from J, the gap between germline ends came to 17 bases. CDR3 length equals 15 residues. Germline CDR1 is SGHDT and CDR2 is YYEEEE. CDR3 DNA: TGTGCCAGCAGCCGAAGGATATGGGTTGGCACTGAAGCTTTCTTT. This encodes CASSRRIWVGTEAFF.

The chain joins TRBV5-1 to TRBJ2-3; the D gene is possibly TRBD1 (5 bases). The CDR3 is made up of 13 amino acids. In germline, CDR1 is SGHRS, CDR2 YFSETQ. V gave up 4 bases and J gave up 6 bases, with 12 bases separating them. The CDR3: CASSADTGDTQYF. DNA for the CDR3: TGCGCCAGCAGCGCGGACACCGGGGATACGCAGTATTTT.

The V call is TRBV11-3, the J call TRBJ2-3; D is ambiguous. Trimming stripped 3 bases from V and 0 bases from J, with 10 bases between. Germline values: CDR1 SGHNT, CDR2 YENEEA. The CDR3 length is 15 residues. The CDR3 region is CASSFGDPSTDTQYF. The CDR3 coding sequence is TGTGCCAGCAGCTTCGGTGACCCTAGCACAGATACGCAGTATTTT.

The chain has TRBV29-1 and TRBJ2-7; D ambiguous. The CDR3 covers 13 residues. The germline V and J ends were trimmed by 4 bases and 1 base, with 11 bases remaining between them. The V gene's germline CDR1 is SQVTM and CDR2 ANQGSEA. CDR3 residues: CSVVTADSYEQYF. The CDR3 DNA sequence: TGCAGCGTTGTAACAGCAGATTCCTACGAGCAGTACTTC.

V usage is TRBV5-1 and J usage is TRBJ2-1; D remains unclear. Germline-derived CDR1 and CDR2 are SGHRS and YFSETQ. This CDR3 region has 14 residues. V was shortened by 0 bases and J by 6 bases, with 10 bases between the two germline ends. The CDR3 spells CASSLGLEINEQFF. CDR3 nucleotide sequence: TGCGCCAGCAGCTTGGGGCTAGAAATCAATGAGCAGTTCTTC.

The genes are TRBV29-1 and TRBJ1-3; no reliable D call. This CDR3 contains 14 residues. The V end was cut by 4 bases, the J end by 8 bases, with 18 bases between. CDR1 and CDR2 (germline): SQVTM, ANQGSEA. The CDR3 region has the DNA TGCAGCGTTGTGCTTTTCGGCGCTAGGGACACCATATATTTT. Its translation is CSVVLFGARDTIYF.

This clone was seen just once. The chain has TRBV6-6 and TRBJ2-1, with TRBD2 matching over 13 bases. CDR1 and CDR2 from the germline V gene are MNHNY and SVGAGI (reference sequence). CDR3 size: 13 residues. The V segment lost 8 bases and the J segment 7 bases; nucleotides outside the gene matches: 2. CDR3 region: CASGLAGVNEQFF. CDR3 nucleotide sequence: TGTGCCAGCGGACTAGCGGGGGTGAATGAGCAGTTCTTC.

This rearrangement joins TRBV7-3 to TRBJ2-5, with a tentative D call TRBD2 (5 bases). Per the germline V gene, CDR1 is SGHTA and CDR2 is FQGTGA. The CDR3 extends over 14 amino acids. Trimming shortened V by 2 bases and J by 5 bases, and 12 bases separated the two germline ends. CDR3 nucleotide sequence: TGTGCCAGCAGCTTAGGTGTAGGACTTGAGACCCAGTACTTC. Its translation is CASSLGVGLETQYF.

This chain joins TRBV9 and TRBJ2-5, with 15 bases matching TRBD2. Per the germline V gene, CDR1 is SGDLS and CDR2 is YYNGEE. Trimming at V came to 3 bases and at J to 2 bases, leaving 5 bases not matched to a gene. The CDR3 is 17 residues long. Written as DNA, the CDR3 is TGTGCCAGCAGCGGGGGGACTAGCGGGGGGTTACAAGAGACCCAGTACTTC. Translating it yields CASSGGTSGGLQETQYF.

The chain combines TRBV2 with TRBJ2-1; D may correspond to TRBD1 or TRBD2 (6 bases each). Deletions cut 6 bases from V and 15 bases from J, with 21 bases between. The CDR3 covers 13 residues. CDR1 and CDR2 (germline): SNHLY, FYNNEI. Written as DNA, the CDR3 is TGTGCCAGCAGGCCCCTTTCGGGGGCCGGGGGGTTCTTC. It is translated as CASRPLSGAGGFF.

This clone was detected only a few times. CDR3 in DNA: TGCAGCGTTGTTAAGGAGGAAGGCTACGAGCAGTACTTC. It is translated as CSVVKEEGYEQYF. This chain connects TRBV29-1 to TRBJ2-7; possibly TRBD2 for D (5 bases). This CDR3 is 13 amino acids long. Trimming removed 4 bases at V and 3 bases at J, with 13 bases between. The germline V gene has CDR1 SQVTM and CDR2 ANQGSEA.

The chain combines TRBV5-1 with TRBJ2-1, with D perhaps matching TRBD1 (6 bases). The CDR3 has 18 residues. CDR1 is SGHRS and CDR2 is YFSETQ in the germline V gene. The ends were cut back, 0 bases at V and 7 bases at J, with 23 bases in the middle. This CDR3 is CASSLGVELSQGGNEQFF. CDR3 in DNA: TGCGCCAGCAGCTTGGGGGTAGAGTTATCACAGGGTGGTAATGAGCAGTTCTTC.

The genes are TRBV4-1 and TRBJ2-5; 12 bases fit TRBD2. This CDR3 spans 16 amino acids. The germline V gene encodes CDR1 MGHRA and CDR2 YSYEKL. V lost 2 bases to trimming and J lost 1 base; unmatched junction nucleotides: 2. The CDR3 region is CASSQRLAGAQETQYF. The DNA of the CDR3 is TGCGCCAGCAGCCAAAGACTAGCGGGGGCCCAAGAGACCCAGTACTTC.

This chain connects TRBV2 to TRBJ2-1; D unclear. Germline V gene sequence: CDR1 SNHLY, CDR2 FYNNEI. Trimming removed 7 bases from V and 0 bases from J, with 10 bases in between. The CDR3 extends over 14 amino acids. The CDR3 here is CASIRPSSYNEQFF. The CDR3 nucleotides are TGTGCCAGCATACGTCCCAGCTCCTACAATGAGCAGTTCTTC.

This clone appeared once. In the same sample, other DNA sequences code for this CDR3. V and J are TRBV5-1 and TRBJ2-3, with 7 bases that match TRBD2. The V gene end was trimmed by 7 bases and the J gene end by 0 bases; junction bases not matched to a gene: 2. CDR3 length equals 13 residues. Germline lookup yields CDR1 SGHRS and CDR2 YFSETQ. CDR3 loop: CASDGGSTDTQYF. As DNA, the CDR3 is TGCGCCAGCGACGGGGGGAGCACAGATACGCAGTATTTT.

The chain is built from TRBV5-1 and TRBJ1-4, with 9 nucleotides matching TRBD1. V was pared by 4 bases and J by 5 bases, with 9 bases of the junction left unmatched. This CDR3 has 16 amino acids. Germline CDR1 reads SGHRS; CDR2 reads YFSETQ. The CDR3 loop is CASSTNRGPGNEKLFF. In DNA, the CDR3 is TGCGCCAGCAGCACAAACAGGGGGCCGGGGAATGAAAAACTGTTTTTT.

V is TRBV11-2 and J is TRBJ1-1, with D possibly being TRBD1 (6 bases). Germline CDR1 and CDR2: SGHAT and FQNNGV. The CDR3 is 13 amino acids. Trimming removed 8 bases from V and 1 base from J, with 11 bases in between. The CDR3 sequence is CASGGQPNTEAFF. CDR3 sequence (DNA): TGTGCCAGCGGAGGACAGCCGAACACTGAAGCTTTCTTT.

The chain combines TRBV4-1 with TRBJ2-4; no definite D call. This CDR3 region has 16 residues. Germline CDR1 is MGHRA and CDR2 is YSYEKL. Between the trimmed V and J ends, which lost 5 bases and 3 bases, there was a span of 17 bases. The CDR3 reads CASSAPGTGGKNIQYF. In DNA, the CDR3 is TGCGCCAGCAGCGCTCCGGGCACCGGTGGCAAAAACATTCAGTACTTC.

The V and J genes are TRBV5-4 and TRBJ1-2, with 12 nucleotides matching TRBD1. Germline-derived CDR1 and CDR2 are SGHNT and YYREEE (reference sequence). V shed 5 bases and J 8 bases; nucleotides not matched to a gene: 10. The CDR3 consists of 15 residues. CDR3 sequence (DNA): TGTGCCAGCAGTTACCCGGGACAGGGGGCAAAAGGCTACACCTTC. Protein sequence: CASSYPGQGAKGYTF.

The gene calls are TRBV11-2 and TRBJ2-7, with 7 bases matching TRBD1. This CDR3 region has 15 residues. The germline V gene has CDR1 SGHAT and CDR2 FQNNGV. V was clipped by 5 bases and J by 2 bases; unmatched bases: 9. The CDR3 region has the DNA TGTGCCAGCAGCACCCACAGGGGTAGAGCCTACGAGCAGTACTTC. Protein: CASSTHRGRAYEQYF.

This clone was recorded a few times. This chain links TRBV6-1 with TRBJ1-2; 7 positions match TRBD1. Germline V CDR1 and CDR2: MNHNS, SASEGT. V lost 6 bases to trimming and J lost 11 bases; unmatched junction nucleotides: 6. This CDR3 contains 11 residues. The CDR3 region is CASRTGTDYTF. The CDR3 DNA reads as TGTGCCAGCAGAACCGGGACAGATTACACCTTC.

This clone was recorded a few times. CDR3 loop: CASSFRQSNEQFF. CDR3 coding DNA: TGTGCCAGCAGCTTCCGACAGAGCAATGAGCAGTTCTTC. The gene calls are TRBV7-9 and TRBJ2-1, with D possibly TRBD1 on 5 matching bases. The CDR3 runs to 13 residues. The V and J ends lost 3 bases and 6 bases respectively, with 9 bases between them. Germline V gene sequence: CDR1 SEHNR, CDR2 FQNEAQ (reference sequence).

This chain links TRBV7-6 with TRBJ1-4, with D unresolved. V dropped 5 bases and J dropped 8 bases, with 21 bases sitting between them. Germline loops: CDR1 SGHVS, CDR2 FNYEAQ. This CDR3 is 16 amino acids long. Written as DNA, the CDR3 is TGTGCCAGCAGCCCCGTTCCCCACAAGGATGGGGAAAAACTGTTTTTT. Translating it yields CASSPVPHKDGEKLFF.

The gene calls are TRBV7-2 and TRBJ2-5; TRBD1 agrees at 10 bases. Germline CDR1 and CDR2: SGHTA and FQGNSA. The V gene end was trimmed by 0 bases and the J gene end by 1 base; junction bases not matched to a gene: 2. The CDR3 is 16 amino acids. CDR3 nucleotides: TGTGCCAGCAGCTTAGCCAGGACAGGGGGCCAAGAGACCCAGTACTTC. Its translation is CASSLARTGGQETQYF.

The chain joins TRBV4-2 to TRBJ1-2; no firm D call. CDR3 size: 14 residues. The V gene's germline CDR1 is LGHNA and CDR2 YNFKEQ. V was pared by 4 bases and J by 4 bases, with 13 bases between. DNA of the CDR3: TGTGCCAGCAGCCCTGGATCGGAAGTCTATGGCTACACCTTC. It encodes CASSPGSEVYGYTF.